The text below deals with one T cell receptor (beta chain). Its antigen remains unidentified. The data stem from a study of siplizumab effects on memory and regulatory T cells. Approximately 10^5 TCR templates per sample were assayed. Only in-frame clones appear in the TCRdb table, and some are missing; sequencing was by immunoSEQ multiplex PCR. The data contain some 110,000 clones, about 94% of them singletons. Study-wide points: It seemed that naive T cells were more diverse than memory cells and were major contributors to the alloresponse.

This CDR3 is built from 14 residues. The V end was cut by 1 base, the J end by 5 bases, with 9 bases between. The germline V gene has CDR1 SGHAT and CDR2 FQNNGV. The material sequenced was non-Treg CD4+ T cells sorted from blood. The source is a human donor in good health. The J gene is TRBJ1-5, the V gene TRBV11-2; no clear D. The CDR3 loop is CASSLGSEYQPQHF. CDR3 nucleotides: TGTGCCAGCAGCTTAGGGTCAGAGTATCAGCCCCAGCATTTT.